This T cell receptor (beta chain) comes out of a study of blood T cell repertoires in COVID-19. Allocation to cohorts depended on clinical history reported by the participants. Cohort 3 donors were reported recovered after two negative PCRs, clearance, or symptom resolution. As handled by the study authors: Estimation of nucleated cell counts was performed using reference gene primer amplification. The method was immunoSEQ multiplex PCR; TCRdb's version includes in-frame clones alone and lacks a portion of them. For V, J and clone size, that table is used; D and trimming come from the DNA. The sample lists a few hundred thousand clones, around 90% occurring once. The receptor was derived from a woman younger than 35 who had recovered from COVID-19. Sequencing was done on a sample of PBMCs or T cells enriched from blood (not recorded which).

CDR3 sequence reads: CASNHRGIGRIRHTEAFF. The CDR3 coding sequence is TGTGCCAGTAATCACAGGGGAATCGGGCGAATTAGGCACACTGAAGCTTTCTTT. The V and J genes are TRBV19 and TRBJ1-1, with 7 bases aligning to TRBD1. V shed 7 bases, J shed 3 bases, and the junction held 20 bases outside the gene matches. From germline, CDR1 is LNHDA and CDR2 SQIVND (reference sequence). The CDR3 spans 18 residues.